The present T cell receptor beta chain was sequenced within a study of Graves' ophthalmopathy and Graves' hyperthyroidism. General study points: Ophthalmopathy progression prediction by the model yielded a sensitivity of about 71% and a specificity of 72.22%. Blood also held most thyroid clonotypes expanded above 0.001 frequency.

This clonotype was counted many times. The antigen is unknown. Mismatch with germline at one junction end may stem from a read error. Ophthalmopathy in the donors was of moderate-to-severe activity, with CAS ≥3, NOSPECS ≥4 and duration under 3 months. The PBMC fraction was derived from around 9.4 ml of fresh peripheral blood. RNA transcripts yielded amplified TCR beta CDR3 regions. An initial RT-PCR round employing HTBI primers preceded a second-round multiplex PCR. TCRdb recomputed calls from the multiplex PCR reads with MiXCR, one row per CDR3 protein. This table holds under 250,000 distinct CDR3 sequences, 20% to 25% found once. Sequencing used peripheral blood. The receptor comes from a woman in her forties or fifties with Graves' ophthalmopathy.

The CDR3 spells CASSYRDGGYNSLLHF. CDR3 nucleotides: TGTGCCAGCAGTTACCGGGACGGTGGCTATAATTCACTCCTCCACTTT. J is TRBJ1-6 and V is TRBV6-5; possibly TRBD1 for D (5 bases). Germline V gene lookup returns CDR1 MNHEY and CDR2 SVGAGI. The CDR3 covers 16 residues.